Sequencing of this TCR beta chain was carried out in a study of blood T cell repertoires in COVID-19. Patients in Seattle were enrolled during active infection, then followed longitudinally. The length of the CDR3 is 15 residues. Per the germline V gene, CDR1 is MGHRA and CDR2 is YSYEKL. The V gene end was trimmed by 4 bases and the J gene end by 0 bases; junction bases not matched to a gene: 4. This table comes from immunoSEQ multiplex PCR, and its TCRdb copy is limited to in-frame clones, with some not included. The table shows some 290,000 clones, with 85% to 90% occurring only once. The rearrangement joins TRBV4-1 to TRBJ1-1; 8 positions agree with TRBD1. What was sequenced was peripheral blood. The receptor was isolated from a woman aged 25 to 39 with COVID-19, enrolled during active disease. The CDR3 region is CASSLRTGMNTEAFF. The CDR3 coding sequence is TGCGCCAGCAGCCTCAGGACAGGGATGAACACTGAAGCTTTCTTT.